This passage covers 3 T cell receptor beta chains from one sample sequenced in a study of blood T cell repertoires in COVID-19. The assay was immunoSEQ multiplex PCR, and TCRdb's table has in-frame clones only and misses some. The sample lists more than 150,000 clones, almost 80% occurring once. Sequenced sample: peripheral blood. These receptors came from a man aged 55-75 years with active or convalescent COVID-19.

The CDR3 DNA reads as TGTGCCAGCAGTCCCCGGGGATTGGCAGGGGGCGGTAATGAGCAGTTCTTC. It is translated as CASSPRGLAGGGNEQFF. The chain carries TRBV6-6 and TRBJ2-1; 8 bases fit TRBD1. This CDR3 region has 17 residues. Germline lookup yields CDR1 MNHNY and CDR2 SVGAGI (reference sequence). J was trimmed by 7 bases and V by 5 bases; bases with no gene match: 16.

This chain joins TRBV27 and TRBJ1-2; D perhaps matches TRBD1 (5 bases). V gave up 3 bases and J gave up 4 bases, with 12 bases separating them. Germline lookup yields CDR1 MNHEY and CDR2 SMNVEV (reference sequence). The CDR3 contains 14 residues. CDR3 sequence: CASSLVWGGYGYTF. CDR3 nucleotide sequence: TGTGCCAGCAGTTTGGTATGGGGGGGCTATGGCTACACCTTC.

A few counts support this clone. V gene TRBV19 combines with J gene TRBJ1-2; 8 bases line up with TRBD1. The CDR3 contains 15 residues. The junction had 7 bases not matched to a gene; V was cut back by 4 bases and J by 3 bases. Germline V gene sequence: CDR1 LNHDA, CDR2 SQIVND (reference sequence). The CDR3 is CASSTGQGVYYGYTF. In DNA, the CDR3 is TGTGCCAGTAGTACTGGACAGGGAGTCTACTATGGCTACACCTTC.